A selection of T cell receptor beta chains follows, all from one sample in a study of blood T cell repertoires in COVID-19. Repertoires were generated with immunoSEQ multiplex PCR, while TCRdb's copy carries only in-frame clones and drops some. In the table there are 150,000 to 200,000 clones, roughly four fifths of which are singletons. The specimen was PBMCs or T cells enriched from blood (not recorded which). These receptors all come from a man aged 50-60 years who had recovered from COVID-19. Both conserved end residues are part of each CDR3. A D gene is named only where the DNA matches it firmly. Expanded clones get a size class; other rows say once, few or many, or leave the size out.

CASSSALNTGELFF	TGTGCCAGCAGTTCTGCTCTAAACACCGGGGAGCTGTTTTTT	TRBJ2-2	TRBV6-5	once	-
CASSQESTGSYNEQFF	TGCGCCAGCAGCCAAGAGTCCACGGGGTCCTACAATGAGCAGTTCTTC	TRBJ2-1	TRBV4-1	-	-
CASSWTDRGEQYF	TGCGCCAGCAGCTGGACTGACAGGGGGGAGCAGTACTTC	TRBJ2-7	TRBV5-1	-	TRBD1
CASSRVSGNTIYF	TGTGCCAGCAGTCGGGTGTCTGGAAACACCATATATTTT	TRBJ1-3	TRBV25-1	-	-
CASSEAYGATDTQYF	TGTGCCAGCAGTGAAGCTTACGGAGCCACAGATACGCAGTATTTT	TRBJ2-3	TRBV6-1	-	-
CASSLGQGFGAFF	TGTGCCAGCAGTCTCGGACAGGGGTTTGGAGCTTTCTTT	TRBJ1-1	TRBV27	-	TRBD1
CASSYLAGSQETQYF	TGTGCCAGCAGTTACCTAGCGGGTAGCCAAGAGACCCAGTACTTC	TRBJ2-5	TRBV6-5	-	TRBD2
CASMQGSYEQYF	TGCGCCAGCATGCAGGGATCCTACGAGCAGTACTTC	TRBJ2-7	TRBV10-2	once	-
CASSIGGSAGGKSPLHF	TGTGCCAGTAGTATTGGGGGTTCTGCAGGGGGCAAATCACCCCTCCACTTT	TRBJ1-6	TRBV19	-	TRBD1
CASRPTGNTDTQYF	TGTGCCAGCAGACCTACAGGGAACACAGATACGCAGTATTTT	TRBJ2-3	TRBV7-9	-	-
CASSPLLEQFF	TGTGCCAGCAGTCCCCTTTTAGAGCAGTTCTTC	TRBJ2-1	TRBV6-2/TRBV6-3	-	-
CASSWGPNLNTEAFF	TGTGCCAGCAGCTGGGGGCCCAACCTGAACACTGAAGCTTTCTTT	TRBJ1-1	TRBV5-5	-	-
CASSYGRGQPQHF	TGTGCCAGCAGTTACGGGCGAGGGCAGCCCCAGCATTTT	TRBJ1-5	TRBV6-5	-	-
CASSRLTANRDSLSGYTF	TGCGCCAGCAGCCGACTTACCGCCAACCGGGACAGCCTCTCTGGCTACACCTTC	TRBJ1-2	TRBV4-1	-	TRBD1
CASSYSRDRGREQYF	TGTGCCAGCAGTTACTCCCGGGACAGGGGGCGCGAGCAGTACTTC	TRBJ2-7	TRBV6-5	-	TRBD1
CAINKGTGGLDEQFF	TGTGCCATCAATAAAGGGACAGGGGGTCTGGATGAGCAGTTCTTC	TRBJ2-1	TRBV10-3	-	TRBD1